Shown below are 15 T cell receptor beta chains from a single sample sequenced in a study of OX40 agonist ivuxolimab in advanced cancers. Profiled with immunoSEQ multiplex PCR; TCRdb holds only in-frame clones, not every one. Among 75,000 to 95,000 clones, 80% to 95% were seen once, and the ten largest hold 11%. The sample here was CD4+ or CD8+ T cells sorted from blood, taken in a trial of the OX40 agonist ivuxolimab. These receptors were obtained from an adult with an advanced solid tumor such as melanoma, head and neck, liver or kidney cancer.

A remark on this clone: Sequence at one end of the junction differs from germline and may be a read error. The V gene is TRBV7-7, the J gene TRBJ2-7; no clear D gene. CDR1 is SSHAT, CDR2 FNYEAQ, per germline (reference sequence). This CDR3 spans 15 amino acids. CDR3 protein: CASSSPVDGTYEQYF. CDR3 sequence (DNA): TGTGCTAGCAGCTCCCCCGTGGACGGAACCTACGAGCAGTACTTC.

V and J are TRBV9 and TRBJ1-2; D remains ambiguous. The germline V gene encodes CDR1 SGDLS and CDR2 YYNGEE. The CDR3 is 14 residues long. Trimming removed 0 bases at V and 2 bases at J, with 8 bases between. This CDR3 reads CASSVAQGNYGYTF. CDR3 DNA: TGTGCCAGCAGCGTAGCTCAAGGGAACTATGGCTACACCTTC. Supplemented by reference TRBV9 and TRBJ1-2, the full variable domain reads DSGVTQTPKHLITATGQRVTLRCSPRSGDLSVYWYQQSLDQGLQFLIQYYNGEERAKGNILERFSAQQFPDLHSELNLSSLELGDSALYFCASSVAQGNYGYTFGSGTRLTVV.

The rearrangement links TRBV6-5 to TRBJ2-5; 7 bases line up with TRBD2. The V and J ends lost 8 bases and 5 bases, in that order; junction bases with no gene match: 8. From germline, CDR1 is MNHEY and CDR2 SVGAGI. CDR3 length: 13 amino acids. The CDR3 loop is CASGLGPWETQYF. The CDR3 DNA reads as TGTGCCAGCGGACTAGGGCCTTGGGAGACCCAGTACTTC.

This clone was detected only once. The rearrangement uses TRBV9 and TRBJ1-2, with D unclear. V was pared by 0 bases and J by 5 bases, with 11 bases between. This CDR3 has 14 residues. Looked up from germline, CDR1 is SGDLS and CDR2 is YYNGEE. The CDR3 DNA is TGTGCCAGCAGCGTAGTTGAGCCAGCATATGGCTACACCTTC. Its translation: CASSVVEPAYGYTF.

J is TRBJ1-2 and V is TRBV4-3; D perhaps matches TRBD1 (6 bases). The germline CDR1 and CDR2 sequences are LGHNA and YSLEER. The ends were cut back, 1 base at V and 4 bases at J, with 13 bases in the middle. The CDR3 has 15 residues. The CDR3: CASSQGAGVGYGYTF. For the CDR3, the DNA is TGCGCCAGCAGCCAAGGGGCAGGGGTTGGCTATGGCTACACCTTC.

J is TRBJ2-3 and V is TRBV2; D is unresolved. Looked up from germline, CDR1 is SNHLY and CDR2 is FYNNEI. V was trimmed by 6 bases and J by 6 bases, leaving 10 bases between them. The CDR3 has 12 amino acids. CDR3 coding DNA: TGTGCCAGCAGGCTCGACCCCGATACGCAGTATTTT. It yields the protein CASRLDPDTQYF.

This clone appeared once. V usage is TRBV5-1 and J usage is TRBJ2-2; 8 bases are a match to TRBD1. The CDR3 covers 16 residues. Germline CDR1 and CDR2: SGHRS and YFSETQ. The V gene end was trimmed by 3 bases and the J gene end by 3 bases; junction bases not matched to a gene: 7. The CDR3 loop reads CASSSIQGVDTGELFF. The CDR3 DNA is TGCGCCAGCAGCTCGATACAGGGGGTTGACACCGGGGAGCTGTTTTTT.

CDR3 bases: TGTGCCAGCAGTGGAGGGGGCGAGTTGGGTCAGCCCCAGCATTTT. This gives the protein CASSGGGELGQPQHF. V is TRBV2 and J is TRBJ1-5; 7 positions match TRBD1. Germline V gene sequence: CDR1 SNHLY, CDR2 FYNNEI. V dropped 4 bases and J dropped 6; count of bases not matched to a gene: 9. The CDR3 contains 15 residues.

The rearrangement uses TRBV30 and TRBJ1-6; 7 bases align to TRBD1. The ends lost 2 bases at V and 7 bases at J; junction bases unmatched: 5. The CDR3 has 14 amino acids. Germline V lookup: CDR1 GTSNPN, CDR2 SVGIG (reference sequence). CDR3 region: CAWSTGVGNSPLHF. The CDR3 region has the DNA TGTGCCTGGAGTACAGGGGTTGGGAATTCACCCCTCCACTTT.

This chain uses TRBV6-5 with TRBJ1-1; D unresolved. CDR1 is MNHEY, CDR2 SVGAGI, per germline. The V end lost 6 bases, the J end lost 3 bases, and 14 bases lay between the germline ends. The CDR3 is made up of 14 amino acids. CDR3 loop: CASSFRQWDTEAFF. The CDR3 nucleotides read TGTGCCAGCAGCTTCAGGCAGTGGGACACTGAAGCTTTCTTT.

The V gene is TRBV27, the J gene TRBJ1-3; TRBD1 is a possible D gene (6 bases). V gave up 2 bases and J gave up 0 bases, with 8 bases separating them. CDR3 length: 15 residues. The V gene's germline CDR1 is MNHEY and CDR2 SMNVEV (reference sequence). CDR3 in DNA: TGTGCCAGCAGTTTACAGGGGAGCTCTGGAAACACCATATATTTT. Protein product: CASSLQGSSGNTIYF.

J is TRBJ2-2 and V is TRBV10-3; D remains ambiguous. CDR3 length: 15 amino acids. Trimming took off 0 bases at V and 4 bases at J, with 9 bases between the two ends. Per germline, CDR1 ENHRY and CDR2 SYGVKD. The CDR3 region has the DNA TGTGCCATCAGTGAGTCTGGCCCTGGCACCGGGGAGCTGTTTTTT. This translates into CAISESGPGTGELFF.

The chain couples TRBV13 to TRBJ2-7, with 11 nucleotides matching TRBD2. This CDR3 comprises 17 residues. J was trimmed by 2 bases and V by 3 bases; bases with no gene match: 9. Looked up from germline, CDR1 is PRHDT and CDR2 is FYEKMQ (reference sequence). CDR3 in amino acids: CASSFPSGGPDTYEQYF. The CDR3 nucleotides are TGTGCCAGCAGCTTCCCTAGCGGGGGGCCTGATACCTACGAGCAGTACTTC. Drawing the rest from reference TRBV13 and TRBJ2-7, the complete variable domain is AAGVIQSPRHLIKEKRETATLKCYPIPRHDTVYWYQQGPGQDPQFLISFYEKMQSDKGSIPDRFSAQQFSDYHSELNMSSLELGDSALYFCASSFPSGGPDTYEQYFGPGTRLTVT.

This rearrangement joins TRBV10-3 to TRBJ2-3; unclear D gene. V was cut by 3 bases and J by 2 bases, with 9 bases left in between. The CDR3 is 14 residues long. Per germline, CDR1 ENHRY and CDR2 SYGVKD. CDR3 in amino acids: CAISDGPDTDTQYF. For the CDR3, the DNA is TGTGCCATCAGTGATGGGCCGGACACAGATACGCAGTATTTT.

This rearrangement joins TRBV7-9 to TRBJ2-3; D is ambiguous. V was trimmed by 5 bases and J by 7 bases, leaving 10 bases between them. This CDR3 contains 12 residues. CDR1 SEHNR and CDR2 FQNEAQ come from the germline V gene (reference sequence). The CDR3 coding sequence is TGTGCCAGCAGCGGCCCCGAATATACGCAGTATTTT. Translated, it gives CASSGPEYTQYF. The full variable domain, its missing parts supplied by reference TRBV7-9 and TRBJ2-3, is DTGVSQNPRHKITKRGQNVTFRCDPISEHNRLYWYRQTLGQGPEFLTYFQNEAQLEKSRLLSDRFSAERPKGSFSTLEIQRTEQGDSAMYLCASSGPEYTQYFGPGTRLTVL.